One and the same sample provided the 22 T cell receptor beta chains below, sequenced in a study of blood T cell repertoires in COVID-19. Only in-frame clones appear in the TCRdb table, and some are missing; sequencing was by immunoSEQ multiplex PCR. The sample records more than 450,000 clones, roughly 90% being singletons. Sequenced sample: PBMCs or T cells enriched from blood (not recorded which). The source of these receptors is a woman between 18 and 29 years old who had recovered from COVID-19.

This chain connects TRBV5-4 to TRBJ2-1; 8 positions agree with TRBD2. The CDR3 is 14 amino acids. Germline CDR1 SGHNT, CDR2 YYREEE (reference sequence). V was pared by 3 bases and J by 6 bases, with 5 bases of the junction left unmatched. The DNA of the CDR3 is TGTGCCAGCAGCTCCCCGGGGGGGCTCAATGAGCAGTTCTTC. This encodes CASSSPGGLNEQFF.

The rearrangement joins TRBV9 to TRBJ2-3; 8 nucleotides agree with TRBD2. The CDR3 runs to 16 residues. The germline CDR1 and CDR2 sequences are SGDLS and YYNGEE. With V trimmed by 4 bases and J by 0 bases, 7 bases remained unmatched. This CDR3 is CASSPRAGASTDTQYF. The CDR3 coding sequence is TGTGCCAGCAGCCCCCGAGCGGGGGCCAGCACAGATACGCAGTATTTT.

The chain employs TRBV2 and TRBJ1-2; 7 nucleotides line up with TRBD1. V gave up 6 bases and J gave up 4 bases; unmatched junction bases: 8. The CDR3 consists of 14 residues. CDR1 is SNHLY and CDR2 is FYNNEI in the germline V gene. The CDR3 DNA follows: TGTGCCAGCAGCCCCGGGACAGCCTTCTATGGCTACACCTTC. Residues: CASSPGTAFYGYTF.

CDR3 coding DNA: TGTGCCAGCAGCTTTTCCGGGACAGGCTATGGCTACACCTTC. This gives the protein CASSFSGTGYGYTF. The chain is built from TRBV7-2 and TRBJ1-2, with 8 nucleotides matching TRBD1. CDR1 is SGHTA and CDR2 is FQGNSA in the germline V gene. J was trimmed by 4 bases and V by 3 bases; bases with no gene match: 4. The CDR3 sequence is 14 residues long.

This chain joins TRBV27 and TRBJ2-3; D possibly corresponds to TRBD1 (6 bases). The CDR3 runs 15 residues. Germline V CDR1 and CDR2: MNHEY, SMNVEV (reference sequence). The V end lost 1 base, the J end lost 4 bases, and 12 bases lay between the germline ends. The CDR3: CASSLFDRLADTQYF. The CDR3, as DNA: TGTGCCAGCAGTTTATTCGACAGGTTGGCAGATACGCAGTATTTT.

V usage is TRBV7-9 and J usage is TRBJ1-3; 10 bases match TRBD1. With V trimmed by 5 bases and J by 4 bases, 8 bases remained unmatched. The length of the CDR3 is 16 residues. The germline CDR1 and CDR2 sequences are SEHNR and FQNEAQ (reference sequence). The CDR3 DNA follows: TGTGCCAGCAGCATCGCCGGGACAGGGGTCGGAAACACCATATATTTT. Residues: CASSIAGTGVGNTIYF.

The chain is built from TRBV9 and TRBJ2-1, with 16 bases fitting TRBD2. Trimming removed 3 bases from V and 9 bases from J; junction bases left unmatched: 12. Germline loops: CDR1 SGDLS, CDR2 YYNGEE. This CDR3 is built from 18 residues. CDR3 in amino acids: CASSASFTGTSGGGEQFF. The DNA for the CDR3 is TGTGCCAGCAGCGCCTCCTTTACCGGGACTAGCGGGGGGGGTGAGCAGTTCTTC. The entire variable domain, with the rest obtained from reference TRBV9 and TRBJ2-1, is as follows: DSGVTQTPKHLITATGQRVTLRCSPRSGDLSVYWYQQSLDQGLQFLIQYYNGEERAKGNILERFSAQQFPDLHSELNLSSLELGDSALYFCASSASFTGTSGGGEQFFGPGTRLTVL.

The V and J genes are TRBV29-1 and TRBJ1-2; TRBD1 matches 7 bases. This CDR3 is 13 amino acids long. CDR1 is SQVTM, CDR2 ANQGSEA, per germline. V dropped 4 bases and J dropped 7; count of bases not matched to a gene: 9. The CDR3 nucleotides read TGCAGCGTTGGTGGGGGAGACAGGGCTGGCTACACCTTC. Its protein product is CSVGGGDRAGYTF. The whole variable domain, remainder taken from reference TRBV29-1 and TRBJ1-2, is SAVISQKPSRDICQRGTSLTIQCQVDSQVTMMFWYRQQPGQSLTLIATANQGSEATYESGFVIDKFPISRPNLTFSTLTVSNMSPEDSSIYLCSVGGGDRAGYTFGSGTRLTVV.

This sequence joins TRBV5-1 and TRBJ1-6; TRBD1 matches at 10 bases. The CDR3 length is 16 residues. Germline lookup yields CDR1 SGHRS and CDR2 YFSETQ. The CDR3 sequence: CASGTGDDLYNSPLHF. The CDR3 DNA follows: TGCGCTTCCGGGACAGGGGATGACCTCTATAATTCACCCCTCCACTTT.

This chain uses TRBV5-6 with TRBJ2-1; 9 bases match TRBD2. Per germline, CDR1 SGHDT and CDR2 YYEEEE. This CDR3 is built from 16 residues. Trimming at V came to 3 bases and at J to 0 bases, leaving 4 bases not matched to a gene. The CDR3 DNA reads as TGTGCCAGCAGCTCCCGACTAGCGGCCTCCTACAATGAGCAGTTCTTC. It codes for CASSSRLAASYNEQFF. The variable domain in full, with the rest retrieved from reference TRBV5-6 and TRBJ2-1, is DAGVTQSPTHLIKTRGQQVTLRCSPKSGHDTVSWYQQALGQGPQFIFQYYEEEERQRGNFPDRFSGHQFPNYSSELNVNALLLGDSALYLCASSSRLAASYNEQFFGPGTRLTVL.

V usage is TRBV11-2 and J usage is TRBJ1-6; unclear D gene. Looked up from germline, CDR1 is SGHAT and CDR2 is FQNNGV. V was pared by 3 bases and J by 6 bases, with 9 bases between. The CDR3 is 14 amino acids. Here the CDR3 DNA reads TGTGCCAGCAGCTTTTTACAGCCTAATTCACCCCTCCACTTT. It codes for CASSFLQPNSPLHF.

The chain links TRBV5-1 to TRBJ1-2; 7 positions agree with TRBD1. The V segment lost 4 bases and the J segment 6 bases; nucleotides outside the gene matches: 3. The CDR3 sequence is 12 residues long. Per the germline V gene, CDR1 is SGHRS and CDR2 is YFSETQ. CDR3 nucleotides: TGCGCCAGCAGCCCAGGGGGAAATGGCTACACCTTC. It specifies CASSPGGNGYTF.

V usage is TRBV27 and J usage is TRBJ2-1, with TRBD2 as a possible D gene (6 bases). V lost 3 bases and J 9 bases, leaving 18 bases between the germline ends. Per the germline V gene, CDR1 is MNHEY and CDR2 is SMNVEV (reference sequence). The length of the CDR3 is 15 residues. The DNA of the CDR3 is TGTGCCAGCAGTTTCCGAGCGGCCCGGGGGACTGAGCAGTTCTTC. This encodes CASSFRAARGTEQFF.

V and J are TRBV30 and TRBJ1-6; D unresolved. V gave up 5 bases and J gave up 0 bases, with 8 bases separating them. CDR3 length: 14 amino acids. The V gene's germline CDR1 is GTSNPN and CDR2 SVGIG (reference sequence). CDR3 nucleotides: TGTGCCTGGGGCGCGGACTCCTATAATTCACCCCTCCACTTT. Protein product: CAWGADSYNSPLHF.

The J gene is TRBJ2-1, the V gene TRBV9; D might be TRBD2 (5 bases). This CDR3 is built from 16 residues. Germline V gives CDR1 SGDLS, CDR2 YYNGEE. The V end was cut by 0 bases, the J end by 3 bases, with 13 bases between. CDR3: CASSVEGGSLYNEQFF. In nucleotides, the CDR3 is TGTGCCAGCAGCGTAGAAGGAGGCAGTCTCTACAATGAGCAGTTCTTC.

The chain combines TRBV24-1 with TRBJ1-4, with 11 positions matching TRBD1. The CDR3 totals 16 residues. The J segment lost 6 bases and the V segment lost 2 bases, leaving 4 bases of the junction unmatched. From germline, CDR1 is KGHDR and CDR2 SFDVKD. The CDR3 DNA is TGTGCCACCAGTGATTCCGGGACAGGGGGATATGAAAAACTGTTTTTT. Protein sequence: CATSDSGTGGYEKLFF.

The V gene is TRBV6-6, the J gene TRBJ2-5; perhaps TRBD1 as D (6 bases). The CDR3 is 13 amino acids. Germline loops: CDR1 MNHNY, CDR2 SVGAGI (reference sequence). Trimming took off 6 bases at V and 5 bases at J, with 13 bases between the two ends. The CDR3, as DNA: TGTGCCAGCAGGGACAGCCTAGGGGAGACCCAGTACTTC. Protein product: CASRDSLGETQYF.

The chain uses TRBV18 and TRBJ1-2; no reliable D call. Germline V gene sequence: CDR1 KGHSH, CDR2 LQKENI. The CDR3 is made up of 15 amino acids. V was clipped by 8 bases and J by 0 bases, with 16 bases between them. CDR3 sequence: CASRERRPANYGYTF. CDR3 in DNA: TGTGCCAGCCGGGAGAGAAGACCAGCTAACTATGGCTACACCTTC.

This chain uses TRBV5-6 with TRBJ1-5; 8 bases align to TRBD1. Germline V lookup: CDR1 SGHDT, CDR2 YYEEEE. The CDR3 covers 14 residues. V trimming: 5 bases; J trimming: 2 bases; junction bases outside the gene matches: 3. The CDR3 DNA reads TGTGCCAGCAGGACAGGGGATCGCAATCAGCCCCAGCATTTT. Its protein product is CASRTGDRNQPQHF.

The chain couples TRBV6-6 to TRBJ1-5; D perhaps matches TRBD1 (6 bases). V lost 5 bases to trimming and J lost 0 bases, with 20 bases between them. The germline V gene has CDR1 MNHNY and CDR2 SVGAGI (reference sequence). This CDR3 contains 18 residues. The CDR3 nucleotides are TGTGCCAGCAGTCCCCCTCCTGGGACACACCATAGCAATCAGCCCCAGCATTTT. This codes for CASSPPPGTHHSNQPQHF.

The chain combines TRBV27 with TRBJ2-6, with 9 bases that match TRBD1. The CDR3 runs to 17 residues. In germline, CDR1 is MNHEY, CDR2 SMNVEV (reference sequence). The V gene end was trimmed by 5 bases and the J gene end by 2 bases; junction bases not matched to a gene: 7. CDR3 loop: CASSKLDRGAGANVLTF. The CDR3 DNA reads as TGTGCCAGCAGTAAACTCGACAGGGGGGCTGGGGCCAACGTCCTGACTTTC.

V is TRBV7-2 and J is TRBJ1-6, with D maybe TRBD1 (5 bases). CDR3 size: 13 residues. Germline loops: CDR1 SGHTA, CDR2 FQGNSA. V dropped 5 bases and J dropped 10 bases, with 12 bases sitting between them. Written as DNA, the CDR3 is TGTGCCAGCAGCCCCAGGGTTGGATCACCCCTCCACTTT. Amino acid sequence: CASSPRVGSPLHF.